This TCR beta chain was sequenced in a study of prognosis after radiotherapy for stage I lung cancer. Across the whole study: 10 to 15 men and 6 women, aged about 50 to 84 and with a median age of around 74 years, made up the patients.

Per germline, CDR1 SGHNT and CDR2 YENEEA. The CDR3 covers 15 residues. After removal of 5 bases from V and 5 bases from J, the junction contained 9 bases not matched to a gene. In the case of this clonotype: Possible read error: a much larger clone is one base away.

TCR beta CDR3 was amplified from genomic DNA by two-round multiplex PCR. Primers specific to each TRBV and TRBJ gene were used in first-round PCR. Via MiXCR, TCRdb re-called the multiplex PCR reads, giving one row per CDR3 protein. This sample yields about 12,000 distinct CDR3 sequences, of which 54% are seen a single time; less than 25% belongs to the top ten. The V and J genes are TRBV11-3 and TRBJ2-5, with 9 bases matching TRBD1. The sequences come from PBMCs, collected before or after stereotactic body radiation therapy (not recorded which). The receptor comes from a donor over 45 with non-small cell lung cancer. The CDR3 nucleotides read TGTGCCAGCAGCAAAAATACAGGGGGCTCGGAGACCCAGTACTTC. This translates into CASSKNTGGSETQYF.